These 32 T cell receptor beta chains were sequenced from one sample in a study of response to subunit inactivated influenza vaccine. MiXCR, run by TCRdb on the RT-PCR reads, gives a single entry per CDR3 protein. The sample shows about 800,000 distinct CDR3 sequences, approximately 21% of them seen only once. The sequences come from PBMCs from blood, collected 4 to 6 days after vaccination. These receptors all stem from a man aged 45-65 years who received an inactivated influenza vaccine.

This chain links TRBV7-2 with TRBJ2-7; TRBD1 matches at 7 bases. Germline CDR1 and CDR2: SGHTA and FQGNSA. The CDR3 spans 14 residues. Trimming took 1 base from V and 6 from J; bases not matched to a gene: 6. The CDR3 protein is CASSLGTGSFEQYF. The CDR3 nucleotides read TGTGCCAGCAGCTTAGGGACAGGTAGCTTCGAGCAGTACTTC. The variable domain in full, completed from reference TRBV7-2 and TRBJ2-7, reads GAGVSQSPSNKVTEKGKDVELRCDPISGHTALYWYRQSLGQGLEFLIYFQGNSAPDKSGLPSDRFSAERTGGSVSTLTIQRTQQEDSAVYLCASSLGTGSFEQYFGPGTRLTVT.

The rearrangement uses TRBV6-5 and TRBJ2-1, with 9 positions matching TRBD2. The CDR3 sequence is 17 residues long. Per the germline V gene, CDR1 is MNHEY and CDR2 is SVGAGI. J gave up 4 bases and V 0 bases, and 7 bases lay outside the gene matches. The CDR3 sequence is CASSYSGLAGRYNEQFF. As DNA, the CDR3 is TGTGCCAGCAGTTACTCGGGGCTAGCGGGACGATACAATGAGCAGTTCTTC.

The J gene is TRBJ1-5, the V gene TRBV11-1; 11 bases map to TRBD1. Germline V lookup: CDR1 SGHAT, CDR2 FQDESV (reference sequence). After removal of 1 base from V and 0 bases from J, the junction contained 5 bases not matched to a gene. This CDR3 region has 18 residues. CDR3 DNA sequence: TGTGCCAGCAGCTTAGGGACAGGGGGCCCGTATAGCAATCAGCCCCAGCATTTT. Protein: CASSLGTGGPYSNQPQHF.

There are a few counts of this clonotype. The chain couples TRBV19 to TRBJ2-1; D not resolved. The CDR3 extends over 18 amino acids. Trimming removed 4 bases at V and 0 bases at J, with 19 bases between. CDR1 and CDR2 from the germline V gene are LNHDA and SQIVND (reference sequence). The CDR3 DNA reads as TGTGCCAGTAGTACCTCGCTGCCCTCTCTTAGCTCCTACAATGAGCAGTTCTTC. It is translated as CASSTSLPSLSSYNEQFF.

This clonotype was detected only a few times. The chain joins TRBV6-5 to TRBJ2-7; 7 bases match TRBD2. CDR3 length: 12 residues. After removal of 2 bases from V and 9 bases from J, the junction contained 4 bases not matched to a gene. Germline loops: CDR1 MNHEY, CDR2 SVGAGI. The CDR3 protein is CASSYGTGGQYF. Here the CDR3 DNA reads TGTGCCAGCAGTTACGGGACGGGAGGGCAGTACTTC.

This clonotype came up a few times. V is TRBV20-1 and J is TRBJ2-5; a weak D match, TRBD1 (6 bases). There are 18 residues in the CDR3. Germline values: CDR1 DFQATT, CDR2 SNEGSKA (reference sequence). V was shortened by 0 bases and J by 5 bases, with 25 bases between the two germline ends. CDR3 nucleotides: TGCAGTGCTAGAGAGGAGGCCCACCGACAGGTCATCGGGGAGACCCAGTACTTC. Protein: CSAREEAHRQVIGETQYF.

The chain couples TRBV9 to TRBJ2-1, with D possibly matching TRBD2 (6 bases). CDR1 and CDR2 from the germline V gene are SGDLS and YYNGEE. V was clipped by 5 bases and J by 0 bases, with 15 bases between them. CDR3 size: 16 residues. The CDR3 DNA follows: TGTGCCAGCAGTCCCGGGAGCTATAGCTCCTACAATGAGCAGTTCTTC. Protein sequence: CASSPGSYSSYNEQFF.

This clonotype was seen only a few times. The chain recombines TRBV28 with TRBJ2-5; the D gene is possibly TRBD2 (6 bases). Deletions cut 3 bases from V and 2 bases from J, with 19 bases between. Germline V gene data show CDR1 as MDHEN and CDR2 as SYDVKM. The CDR3 runs 17 residues. CDR3 in DNA: TGTGCCAGCAGTTTTCTAGTGGGGAGGAGGACACAAGAGACCCAGTACTTC. Protein: CASSFLVGRRTQETQYF. The full variable domain, its missing parts supplied by reference TRBV28 and TRBJ2-5, is DVKVTQSSRYLVKRTGEKVFLECVQDMDHENMFWYRQDPGLGLRLIYFSYDVKMKEKGDIPEGYSVSREKKERFSLILESASTNQTSMYLCASSFLVGRRTQETQYFGPGTRLLVL.

The rearrangement uses TRBV12-3 or TRBV12-4 and TRBJ2-5; TRBD2 agrees at 8 bases. J was trimmed by 1 base and V by 6 bases; bases with no gene match: 13. The CDR3 is made up of 17 amino acids. The CDR3 coding sequence is TGTGCCAGCAGCCCTGGGAGGGTAGCGGGGCTCCAAGAGACCCAGTACTTC. Its protein is CASSPGRVAGLQETQYF.

This clonotype turned up a few times. The chain combines TRBV20-1 with TRBJ1-2, with D possibly matching TRBD1 (5 bases). V was shortened by 2 bases and J by 6 bases, with 13 bases between the two germline ends. In germline, CDR1 is DFQATT, CDR2 SNEGSKA (reference sequence). The CDR3 extends over 13 amino acids. The CDR3 DNA reads TGCAGTGCTAGACTCCCAGGGTCTCATGGCTACACCTTC. It yields the protein CSARLPGSHGYTF.

The gene calls are TRBV20-1 and TRBJ2-3; D is unclear. The V end lost 1 base, the J end lost 0 bases, and 8 bases lay between the germline ends. Per germline, CDR1 DFQATT and CDR2 SNEGSKA (reference sequence). The CDR3 length is 14 residues. The CDR3 bases are TGCAGTGCTAGAGTGGCAGCTAGCACAGATACGCAGTATTTT. Translated, it gives CSARVAASTDTQYF.

The chain employs TRBV20-1 and TRBJ2-3; TRBD2 matches 9 bases. From germline, CDR1 is DFQATT and CDR2 SNEGSKA (reference sequence). Losses at the gene ends were 2 bases for V and 5 bases for J; bases not matched to a gene: 8. This CDR3 has 15 residues. DNA for the CDR3: TGCAGTGCTAGACGATGGCGGGAGGGCCAAGATACGCAGTATTTT. This codes for CSARRWREGQDTQYF.

This clonotype was seen repeatedly, ten times or more. The CDR3 region has the DNA TGTGCCAGCAGCCAAGACCTTTCCAGGGCGGAGACCCAGTACTTC. Its translation is CASSQDLSRAETQYF. The V call is TRBV4-2, the J call TRBJ2-5; a possible D gene is TRBD1 (5 bases). The CDR3 covers 15 residues. The V and J ends lost 0 bases and 5 bases respectively, with 13 bases between them. Germline values: CDR1 LGHNA, CDR2 YNFKEQ.

There are a few counts of this clonotype. The V call is TRBV7-6, the J call TRBJ2-3, with 9 bases that match TRBD1. Looked up from germline, CDR1 is SGHVS and CDR2 is FNYEAQ. V lost 3 bases to trimming and J lost 5 bases; unmatched junction nucleotides: 9. The CDR3 sequence is 16 residues long. The DNA of the CDR3 is TGTGCCAGCAGCTTCCCTGAGGGGACAGGGAGAGATACGCAGTATTTT. This encodes CASSFPEGTGRDTQYF.

This clonotype occurred a few times. V is TRBV5-1 and J is TRBJ2-1, with 9 positions matching TRBD1. The V and J ends lost 4 bases and 7 bases, in that order; junction bases with no gene match: 6. From germline, CDR1 is SGHRS and CDR2 YFSETQ. The CDR3 loop spans 14 amino acids. The CDR3 spells CASSATGTGNEQFF. The CDR3 DNA reads as TGCGCCAGCAGCGCAACCGGGACAGGGAATGAGCAGTTCTTC.

The CDR3 here is CASSLYRGPYEQYF. CDR3 DNA: TGTGCCAGCAGCCTCTACCGGGGGCCCTACGAGCAGTACTTC. The genes are TRBV7-9 and TRBJ2-7; D may correspond to TRBD1 or TRBD2 (6 bases each). Per the germline V gene, CDR1 is SEHNR and CDR2 is FQNEAQ (reference sequence). V lost 5 bases and J lost 2, with 13 bases in between. The CDR3 spans 14 residues.

V gene TRBV12-3 or TRBV12-4 combines with J gene TRBJ1-1, with D uncertain. The CDR3 loop spans 12 amino acids. Trimming pared 4 bases from V and 7 bases from J, leaving 10 bases between. The DNA of the CDR3 is TGTGCCAGCAGTTCAACCCAGGATGAAGCTTTCTTT. It yields the protein CASSSTQDEAFF.

This clonotype has just a few counts. V gene TRBV10-3 combines with J gene TRBJ1-2; TRBD1 agrees at 9 bases. Losses at the gene ends were 10 bases for V and 7 bases for J; bases not matched to a gene: 10. The germline V gene encodes CDR1 ENHRY and CDR2 SYGVKD. The CDR3 is 13 residues long. CDR3 DNA: TGTGCCAAGTCCGGGACAGGGACTGGTGGCTACACCTTC. Amino acid sequence: CAKSGTGTGGYTF.

The chain carries TRBV19 and TRBJ2-3, with 10 nucleotides matching TRBD2. V lost 6 bases and J lost 4; bases outside the gene matches: 10. Germline CDR1 is LNHDA and CDR2 is SQIVND (reference sequence). CDR3 size: 16 residues. The CDR3 DNA is TGTGCCAGTAGCAGACACGGGACTAGCGCTCCAGATACGCAGTATTTT. Translation gives CASSRHGTSAPDTQYF.

This clonotype turned up a few times. The chain uses TRBV5-1 and TRBJ1-1; D ambiguous. Trimming removed 0 bases from V and 4 bases from J, with 13 bases in between. The V gene's germline CDR1 is SGHRS and CDR2 YFSETQ. The length of the CDR3 is 15 residues. DNA for the CDR3: TGCGCCAGCAGCTTGGAGGTAGGGTATGGCACTGAAGCTTTCTTT. Its protein is CASSLEVGYGTEAFF. The full variable domain, its missing parts supplied by reference TRBV5-1 and TRBJ1-1, is KAGVTQTPRYLIKTRGQQVTLSCSPISGHRSVSWYQQTPGQGLQFLFEYFSETQRNKGNFPGRFSGRQFSNSRSEMNVSTLELGDSALYLCASSLEVGYGTEAFFGQGTRLTVV.

This clonotype showed up just once. The chain couples TRBV29-1 to TRBJ2-3; the D is unclear. The CDR3 extends over 13 amino acids. Germline loops: CDR1 SQVTM, CDR2 ANQGSEA. V was clipped by 6 bases and J by 4 bases, with 14 bases between them. CDR3 coding DNA: TGCAGCGTCGCAGATCTATGGGCAGATACGCAGTATTTT. Amino acid sequence: CSVADLWADTQYF.

The V and J genes are TRBV20-1 and TRBJ1-1; D perhaps matches TRBD1 (6 bases). Looked up from germline, CDR1 is DFQATT and CDR2 is SNEGSKA (reference sequence). V was clipped by 0 bases and J by 5 bases, with 13 bases between them. This CDR3 comprises 14 residues. CDR3 loop: CSARDRYQGTEAFF. The CDR3 nucleotides read TGCAGTGCTAGAGATCGGTATCAGGGGACTGAAGCTTTCTTT.

The rearrangement joins TRBV11-2 to TRBJ2-1, with TRBD2 matching over 11 bases. The junction had 9 bases not matched to a gene; V was cut back by 4 bases and J by 4 bases. The CDR3 runs 17 residues. The germline V gene encodes CDR1 SGHAT and CDR2 FQNNGV. The CDR3 DNA reads as TGTGCCAGCAGCTCCCAAAACTTAGCGGGGGGGTACAATGAGCAGTTCTTC. It yields the protein CASSSQNLAGGYNEQFF.

Turning to this clonotype: A clone one base away is much larger, so this may be a read error. The chain has TRBV5-1 and TRBJ2-7; D is undetermined. With 0 bases removed from V and 3 bases from J, the gap between germline ends came to 13 bases. CDR1 and CDR2 (germline): SGHRS, YFSETQ. The CDR3 is made up of 15 amino acids. CDR3 protein: CASSLEGYRVYEQYF. The CDR3, as DNA: TGCGCCAGCAGCTTGGAGGGATATCGGGTCTACGAGCAGTACTTC.

The chain combines TRBV7-6 with TRBJ2-1, with a tentative D call TRBD2 (5 bases). This CDR3 region has 13 residues. Germline CDR1 reads SGHVS; CDR2 reads FNYEAQ. The ends were cut back, 6 bases at V and 8 bases at J, with 14 bases in the middle. The CDR3 DNA reads as TGTGCCAGCAGTCGGGGTCCAGGAGATGAGCAGTTCTTC. Translated: CASSRGPGDEQFF.

This clonotype was observed a handful of times. V is TRBV10-1 and J is TRBJ2-3, with 7 bases that match TRBD1. The CDR3 extends over 15 amino acids. V shed 3 bases, J shed 0 bases, and the junction held 3 bases outside the gene matches. Germline CDR1 reads WNHNN; CDR2 reads SYGVQD (reference sequence). CDR3 in DNA: TGCGCCAGCAGTGACCCAGGGGGTAGCACAGATACGCAGTATTTT. Protein product: CASSDPGGSTDTQYF.

The chain carries TRBV7-2 and TRBJ2-7, with D maybe TRBD1 (5 bases). The CDR3 length is 16 residues. The germline V gene encodes CDR1 SGHTA and CDR2 FQGNSA. V was pared by 4 bases and J by 2 bases, with 18 bases between. This chain's CDR3 is CASSSSSGAGTYEQYF. The CDR3 bases are TGTGCCAGCAGCTCAAGTAGTGGGGCAGGAACCTACGAGCAGTACTTC. Supplemented by reference TRBV7-2 and TRBJ2-7, the full variable domain reads GAGVSQSPSNKVTEKGKDVELRCDPISGHTALYWYRQSLGQGLEFLIYFQGNSAPDKSGLPSDRFSAERTGGSVSTLTIQRTQQEDSAVYLCASSSSSGAGTYEQYFGPGTRLTVT.

The chain joins TRBV5-1 to TRBJ2-3; no firm D call. Per the germline V gene, CDR1 is SGHRS and CDR2 is YFSETQ. The CDR3 length is 17 residues. The germline V and J ends were trimmed by 0 bases and 3 bases, with 17 bases remaining between them. In DNA, the CDR3 is TGCGCCAGCAGCTTGGGGCGATCTAGTGTCGGTACAGATACGCAGTATTTT. Its translation: CASSLGRSSVGTDTQYF.

This chain connects TRBV20-1 to TRBJ1-4; D is possibly TRBD1 (5 bases). The germline V gene encodes CDR1 DFQATT and CDR2 SNEGSKA (reference sequence). Trimming pared 3 bases from V and 4 bases from J, leaving 9 bases between. The CDR3 spans 13 residues. The CDR3 protein is CSASRDHNEKLFF. DNA for the CDR3: TGCAGTGCTAGTAGGGACCATAATGAAAAACTGTTTTTT.

This clonotype has a handful of counts. The genes are TRBV20-1 and TRBJ2-7, with 12 positions matching TRBD2. Germline V gene data show CDR1 as DFQATT and CDR2 as SNEGSKA (reference sequence). The CDR3 is 14 residues long. J was trimmed by 2 bases and V by 5 bases; bases with no gene match: 4. The CDR3 sequence is CSAPTSGGPYEQYF. As DNA, the CDR3 is TGCAGTGCTCCTACTAGCGGGGGGCCCTACGAGCAGTACTTC.

This clonotype was seen at least ten times. This chain joins TRBV6-1 and TRBJ2-7; 10 nucleotides match TRBD2. V shed 5 bases and J 1 base; nucleotides not matched to a gene: 5. Germline V gene sequence: CDR1 MNHNS, CDR2 SASEGT. This CDR3 is built from 15 residues. CDR3 region: CASSPLAGFSYEQYF. The CDR3 nucleotides read TGTGCCAGCAGTCCACTAGCGGGGTTTTCCTACGAGCAGTACTTC.

At least ten counts were recorded for this clonotype. The gene calls are TRBV5-1 and TRBJ2-1, with 10 positions matching TRBD2. The CDR3 runs 16 residues. The germline CDR1 and CDR2 sequences are SGHRS and YFSETQ. J gave up 0 bases and V 2 bases, and 2 bases lay outside the gene matches. This chain's CDR3 is CASSFSGRLSYNEQFF. The CDR3 nucleotides read TGCGCCAGCAGCTTTAGCGGGAGGCTCTCCTACAATGAGCAGTTCTTC.